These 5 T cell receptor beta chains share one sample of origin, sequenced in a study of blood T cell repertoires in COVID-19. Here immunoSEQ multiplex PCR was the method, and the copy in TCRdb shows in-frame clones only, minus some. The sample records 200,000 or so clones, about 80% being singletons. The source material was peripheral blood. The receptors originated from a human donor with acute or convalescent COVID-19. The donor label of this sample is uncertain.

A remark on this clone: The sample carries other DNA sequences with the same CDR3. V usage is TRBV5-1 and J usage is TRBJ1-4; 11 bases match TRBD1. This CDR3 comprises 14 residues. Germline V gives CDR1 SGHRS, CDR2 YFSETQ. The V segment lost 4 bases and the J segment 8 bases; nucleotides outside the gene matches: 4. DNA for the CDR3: TGCGCCAGCAGCCTGGGACAGGGGGACGAAAAACTGTTTTTT. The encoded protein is CASSLGQGDEKLFF.

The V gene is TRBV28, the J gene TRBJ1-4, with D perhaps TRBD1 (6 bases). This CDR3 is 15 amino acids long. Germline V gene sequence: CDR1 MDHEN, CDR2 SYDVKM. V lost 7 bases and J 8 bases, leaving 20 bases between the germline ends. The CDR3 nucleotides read TGTGCCAGCACAGGTTCAGCACAGGGAGAAGAAAAACTGTTTTTT. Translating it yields CASTGSAQGEEKLFF.

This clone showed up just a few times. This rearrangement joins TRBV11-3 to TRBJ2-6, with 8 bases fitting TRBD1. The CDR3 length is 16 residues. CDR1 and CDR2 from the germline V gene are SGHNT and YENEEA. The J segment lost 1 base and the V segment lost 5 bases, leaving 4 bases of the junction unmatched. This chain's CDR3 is CASSEGQGSGANVLTF. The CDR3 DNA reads TGTGCCAGCAGCGAAGGACAGGGATCTGGGGCCAACGTCCTGACTTTC.

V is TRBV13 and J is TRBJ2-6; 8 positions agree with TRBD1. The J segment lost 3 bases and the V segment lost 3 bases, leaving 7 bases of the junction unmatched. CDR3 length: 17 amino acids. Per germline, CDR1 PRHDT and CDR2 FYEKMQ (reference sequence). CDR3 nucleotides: TGTGCCAGCAGCTTTGGCAGGGGGCGCAGTGGGGCCAACGTCCTGACTTTC. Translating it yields CASSFGRGRSGANVLTF.

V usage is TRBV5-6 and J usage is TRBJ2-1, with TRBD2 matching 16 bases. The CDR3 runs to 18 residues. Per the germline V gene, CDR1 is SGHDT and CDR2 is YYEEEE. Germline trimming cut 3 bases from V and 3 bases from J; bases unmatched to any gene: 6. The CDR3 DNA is TGTGCCAGCAGCTCCGGGACTAGCGGGAGGGTCGGCTACAATGAGCAGTTCTTC. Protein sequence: CASSSGTSGRVGYNEQFF.